Following are 30 T cell receptor beta chains from one sample sequenced in a study of blood T cell repertoires in COVID-19. Method: immunoSEQ multiplex PCR; TCRdb's copy keeps in-frame clones and lacks some. Of over 65,000 clones listed, around 81% were seen once; the top ten hold 44%. The sequenced sample consisted of peripheral blood. The receptor source for this set is an elderly man with acute or convalescent COVID-19.

The J gene is TRBJ1-5, the V gene TRBV5-1; 8 bases fit TRBD1. CDR3 size: 15 residues. The germline CDR1 and CDR2 sequences are SGHRS and YFSETQ. J gave up 6 bases and V 0 bases, and 5 bases lay outside the gene matches. The CDR3 is CASSLGTGMGQPQHF. The DNA of the CDR3 is TGCGCCAGCAGCTTGGGGACAGGGATGGGTCAGCCCCAGCATTTT.

This rearrangement joins TRBV5-8 to TRBJ1-5, with 10 bases that match TRBD1. CDR3 length: 13 residues. Looked up from germline, CDR1 is SGHTS and CDR2 is YDEGEE. V gave up 9 bases and J gave up 6 bases; unmatched junction bases: 6. The CDR3 coding sequence is TGTGCCACCCGGGACAGGGGAAGTCAGCCCCAGCATTTT. Translated: CATRDRGSQPQHF.

The V call is TRBV7-3, the J call TRBJ2-2; 9 bases agree with TRBD1. Losses at the gene ends were 4 bases for V and 5 bases for J; bases not matched to a gene: 5. Germline values: CDR1 SGHTA, CDR2 FQGTGA. The CDR3 is 15 amino acids. The CDR3 coding sequence is TGTGCCAGCAGCTCACAGGGGGCAGGGACCGGGGAGCTGTTTTTT. Its protein is CASSSQGAGTGELFF.

This chain joins TRBV19 and TRBJ2-5, with D possibly matching TRBD2 (6 bases). Per the germline V gene, CDR1 is LNHDA and CDR2 is SQIVND (reference sequence). This CDR3 spans 15 amino acids. The V gene lost 1 base and the J gene lost 5 bases, with 14 bases spanning the gap. This CDR3 reads CASSIGGTLGETQYF. For the CDR3, the DNA is TGTGCCAGTAGTATAGGCGGGACGCTGGGGGAGACCCAGTACTTC. Complete variable domain (other parts from reference TRBV19 and TRBJ2-5): DGGITQSPKYLFRKEGQNVTLSCEQNLNHDAMYWYRQDPGQGLRLIYYSQIVNDFQKGDIAEGYSVSREKKESFPLTVTSAQKNPTAFYLCASSIGGTLGETQYFGPGTRLLVL.

The chain carries TRBV11-3 and TRBJ2-5; D unresolved. The germline V and J ends were trimmed by 5 bases and 2 bases, with 9 bases remaining between them. The CDR3 runs to 13 residues. Germline loops: CDR1 SGHNT, CDR2 YENEEA. The CDR3 is CASSALQQETQYF. The DNA for the CDR3 is TGTGCCAGCAGCGCGCTACAGCAAGAGACCCAGTACTTC. Full variable domain (missing parts from reference TRBV11-3 and TRBJ2-5): EAGVVQSPRYKIIEKKQPVAFWCNPISGHNTLYWYLQNLGQGPELLIRYENEEAVDDSQLPKDRFSAERLKGVDSTLKIQPAELGDSAVYLCASSALQQETQYFGPGTRLLVL.

CDR3 bases: TGTGCCAGCAGTTTGACAGGGAGCACCGGGGAGCTGTTTTTT. Translated, it gives CASSLTGSTGELFF. The V call is TRBV6-2 or TRBV6-3, the J call TRBJ2-2; 7 bases agree with TRBD1. This CDR3 contains 14 residues. The ends lost 4 bases at V and 4 bases at J; junction bases unmatched: 3. Per germline, CDR1 MNHEY and CDR2 SVGEGT.

The CDR3 coding sequence is TGTGCCAGCAGAAAGGGACTAGCGGGAGCCACCGGGGAGCTGTTTTTT. It codes for CASRKGLAGATGELFF. This rearrangement joins TRBV11-3 to TRBJ2-2; 14 bases agree with TRBD2. V shed 6 bases and J 4 bases; nucleotides not matched to a gene: 4. CDR3 length equals 16 residues. Germline-derived CDR1 and CDR2 are SGHNT and YENEEA.

This clone was seen once. CDR3 sequence (DNA): TGCGCCAGCAGCCAAGATAACAGGGGTAAAGGAAACACCATATATTTT. Its translation is CASSQDNRGKGNTIYF. The chain is built from TRBV4-3 and TRBJ1-3; 7 bases are a match to TRBD1. This CDR3 is built from 16 residues. J was trimmed by 4 bases and V by 0 bases; bases with no gene match: 6. Germline CDR1 LGHNA, CDR2 YSLEER.

The chain couples TRBV5-8 to TRBJ1-1; D uncertain. Germline lookup yields CDR1 SGHTS and CDR2 YDEGEE. The CDR3 sequence is 11 residues long. The V and J ends lost 4 bases and 4 bases respectively, with 5 bases between them. This chain's CDR3 is CASSPFTEAFF. The DNA for the CDR3 is TGTGCCAGCAGCCCTTTCACTGAAGCTTTCTTT. The full variable domain, with the rest looked up from reference TRBV5-8 and TRBJ1-1, is EAGVTQSPTHLIKTRGQQATLRCSPISGHTSVYWYQQALGLGLQFLLWYDEGEERNRGNFPPRFSGRQFPNYSSELNVNALELEDSALYLCASSPFTEAFFGQGTRLTVV.

The rearrangement links TRBV7-9 to TRBJ2-3, with 11 bases fitting TRBD2. Losses at the gene ends were 0 bases for V and 7 bases for J; bases not matched to a gene: 6. The germline V gene encodes CDR1 SEHNR and CDR2 FQNEAQ (reference sequence). The CDR3 sequence is 16 residues long. The CDR3 region is CASSLASGRALNTQYF. Here the CDR3 DNA reads TGTGCCAGCAGCTTAGCTAGCGGGAGGGCCTTAAATACGCAGTATTTT.

The gene calls are TRBV5-1 and TRBJ1-1; 7 nucleotides agree with TRBD1. Germline V lookup: CDR1 SGHRS, CDR2 YFSETQ. Trimming cost V 0 bases and J 0 bases; bases outside gene matches: 5. The CDR3 extends over 16 amino acids. CDR3 in DNA: TGCGCCAGCAGCTTGGTTGGTGACAGGGTGAACACTGAAGCTTTCTTT. Translated, it gives CASSLVGDRVNTEAFF.

The chain carries TRBV29-1 and TRBJ2-6; 9 nucleotides match TRBD1. V was clipped by 7 bases and J by 4 bases; unmatched bases: 8. CDR1 and CDR2 from the germline V gene are SQVTM and ANQGSEA. This CDR3 is 15 amino acids long. CDR3 residues: CSAKTGGAGANVLTF. As DNA, the CDR3 is TGCAGCGCAAAGACAGGGGGAGCGGGGGCCAACGTCCTGACTTTC.

The chain joins TRBV5-1 to TRBJ2-2, with TRBD1 as a possible D gene (6 bases). The germline CDR1 and CDR2 sequences are SGHRS and YFSETQ. Trimming shortened V by 4 bases and J by 3 bases, and 10 bases separated the two germline ends. This CDR3 has 14 amino acids. The CDR3 DNA follows: TGCGCCAGCAGCCGAGCAGGGGACACCGGGGAGCTGTTTTTT. This codes for CASSRAGDTGELFF.

The rearrangement uses TRBV18 and TRBJ1-1, with D possibly being TRBD1 (6 bases). Between the trimmed V and J ends, which lost 3 bases and 2 bases, there was a span of 16 bases. The germline CDR1 and CDR2 sequences are KGHSH and LQKENI. The CDR3 sequence is 16 residues long. CDR3 nucleotide sequence: TGTGCCAGCTCACCTCCCGGGGCGGACAGCAACACTGAAGCTTTCTTT. Its protein product is CASSPPGADSNTEAFF.

V is TRBV12-3 or TRBV12-4 and J is TRBJ2-1; 7 bases are a match to TRBD1. V lost 5 bases, J lost 14 bases, and 9 bases stayed unmatched. This CDR3 is built from 12 residues. The CDR3 nucleotides read TGTGCCAGCAGTCCCGGACAGGCGGAGGAGTTCTTC. Residues: CASSPGQAEEFF.

The rearrangement joins TRBV4-2 to TRBJ1-5; 11 bases are shared with TRBD1. Germline CDR1 and CDR2: LGHNA and YNFKEQ. This CDR3 spans 16 amino acids. Germline trimming cut 2 bases from V and 5 bases from J; bases unmatched to any gene: 5. DNA for the CDR3: TGTGCCAGCAGCCAAAAGGGACAGGGGGATTATCAGCCCCAGCATTTT. It yields the protein CASSQKGQGDYQPQHF.

This sequence joins TRBV3-1 (or the pseudogene TRBV3-2) and TRBJ1-5, with unresolved D. CDR1 is LGHDT and CDR2 is YNNKEL in the germline V gene (reference sequence). Trimming took 4 bases from V and 2 from J, leaving 12 bases between them. This CDR3 is 15 amino acids long. CDR3 nucleotides: TGTGCCAGCAGCCCGGCCGGAGAGGGCAATCAGCCCCAGCATTTT. It translates to CASSPAGEGNQPQHF.

This clone has only a few counts. This chain connects TRBV6-6 to TRBJ1-5, with 8 bases aligning to TRBD1. CDR1 MNHNY and CDR2 SVGAGI come from the germline V gene (reference sequence). The CDR3 length is 15 residues. Losses at the gene ends were 2 bases for V and 6 bases for J; bases not matched to a gene: 6. CDR3 nucleotide sequence: TGTGCCAGCAGTTACGGAGACAGGGGTGGTCAGCCCCAGCATTTT. The encoded protein is CASSYGDRGGQPQHF.

This clone was found once. V is TRBV12-3 or TRBV12-4 and J is TRBJ1-1; D possibly corresponds to TRBD1 (5 bases). The CDR3 consists of 12 residues. V was trimmed by 5 bases and J by 10 bases, leaving 14 bases between them. This chain's CDR3 is CASSIRTLGAFF. The CDR3 DNA follows: TGTGCCAGCAGTATCAGGACATTGGGAGCTTTCTTT.

The chain employs TRBV9 and TRBJ2-6, with D possibly matching TRBD1 (6 bases). The CDR3 has 15 residues. The V and J ends lost 4 bases and 0 bases respectively, with 8 bases between them. CDR1 is SGDLS, CDR2 YYNGEE, per germline. The DNA of the CDR3 is TGTGCCAGCAGCTCACAGGGCTCTGGGGCCAACGTCCTGACTTTC. As protein: CASSSQGSGANVLTF.

Here the CDR3 DNA reads TGCAGCGTTGGGGGCGGACGCAATCAGCCCCAGCATTTT. This encodes CSVGGGRNQPQHF. V usage is TRBV29-1 and J usage is TRBJ1-5, with D possibly being TRBD1 (5 bases). The V and J ends lost 4 bases and 2 bases respectively, with 9 bases between them. The CDR3 extends over 13 amino acids. Germline CDR1 reads SQVTM; CDR2 reads ANQGSEA. The whole variable domain, remainder taken from reference TRBV29-1 and TRBJ1-5, is SAVISQKPSRDICQRGTSLTIQCQVDSQVTMMFWYRQQPGQSLTLIATANQGSEATYESGFVIDKFPISRPNLTFSTLTVSNMSPEDSSIYLCSVGGGRNQPQHFGDGTRLSIL.

The chain recombines TRBV7-3 with TRBJ2-1, with D possibly matching TRBD2 (6 bases). CDR1 is SGHTA and CDR2 is FQGTGA in the germline V gene. The CDR3 is 15 amino acids. Trimming left V 5 bases short and J 1 base short, with 12 bases between. CDR3 protein: CASSPSSESYNEQFF. CDR3 nucleotide sequence: TGTGCCAGCAGCCCCTCTAGCGAGTCCTACAATGAGCAGTTCTTC.

This clone was seen only once. The chain combines TRBV6-5 with TRBJ2-1, with 8 bases aligning to TRBD2. The CDR3 extends over 15 amino acids. J gave up 0 bases and V 4 bases, and 2 bases lay outside the gene matches. Germline V CDR1 and CDR2: MNHEY, SVGAGI. In DNA form, the CDR3 reads TGTGCCAGCAGTTTAGCGGGAAACTCCTACAATGAGCAGTTCTTC. This gives the protein CASSLAGNSYNEQFF.

This sequence joins TRBV12-5 and TRBJ1-1, with 8 bases matching TRBD1. Germline CDR1 is LGHNT and CDR2 is FRNRAP. This CDR3 region has 15 residues. V lost 5 bases and J lost 6; bases outside the gene matches: 11. CDR3: CASGPQGAALAEAFF. CDR3 bases: TGTGCTAGTGGTCCCCAGGGGGCTGCCCTCGCTGAAGCTTTCTTT.

V is TRBV7-9 and J is TRBJ2-3; no reliable D call. In germline, CDR1 is SEHNR, CDR2 FQNEAQ (reference sequence). The CDR3 has 15 amino acids. V lost 0 bases and J lost 2, with 9 bases in between. CDR3 DNA sequence: TGTGCCAGCAGCTTAGCTTTGACATCCACAGATACGCAGTATTTT. Translating gives CASSLALTSTDTQYF.

This clone has a handful of counts. This chain links TRBV5-5 with TRBJ2-7; the match to TRBD2 covers 8 bases. V shed 1 base, J shed 5 bases, and the junction held 11 bases outside the gene matches. Germline V gene sequence: CDR1 SGHKS, CDR2 YYEKEE (reference sequence). There are 16 residues in the CDR3. Here the CDR3 DNA reads TGTGCCAGCAGCTTGAAGGCGGGAGGCCGGTTGGACGAGCAGTACTTC. It is translated as CASSLKAGGRLDEQYF.

The CDR3 is CASSLDRLSYTF. The DNA of the CDR3 is TGTGCCAGCAGTTTGGACAGGCTGTCCTACACCTTC. The rearrangement links TRBV28 to TRBJ1-2, with 7 bases fitting TRBD1. The CDR3 is 12 amino acids. The V gene's germline CDR1 is MDHEN and CDR2 SYDVKM. The ends lost 3 bases at V and 10 bases at J; junction bases unmatched: 5.

The chain uses TRBV27 and TRBJ1-1; 11 bases align to TRBD1. Per germline, CDR1 MNHEY and CDR2 SMNVEV (reference sequence). The CDR3 runs to 13 residues. The V gene end was trimmed by 9 bases and the J gene end by 6 bases; junction bases not matched to a gene: 6. The CDR3 nucleotides are TGTGCCAGTCGGGACAGGGGGATCGCTGAAGCTTTCTTT. This gives the protein CASRDRGIAEAFF.

The V gene is TRBV19, the J gene TRBJ1-6; the D gene is possibly TRBD1 (6 bases). The germline V gene has CDR1 LNHDA and CDR2 SQIVND (reference sequence). The V end was cut by 2 bases, the J end by 7 bases, with 9 bases between. CDR3 length equals 14 residues. The chain's CDR3 is CASSITGLNSPLHF. The CDR3 DNA reads TGTGCCAGTAGTATAACAGGGCTGAATTCACCCCTCCACTTT.

This clone was seen a handful of times. The V and J genes are TRBV19 and TRBJ2-2, with 12 bases that match TRBD2. The CDR3 extends over 15 amino acids. With 6 bases clipped from V and 5 bases from J, the junction kept 4 bases outside the gene matches. The germline gives CDR1 LNHDA, CDR2 SQIVND (reference sequence). The CDR3 loop is CASRTSGSQTGELFF. The CDR3 coding sequence is TGTGCCAGTAGGACTAGCGGGAGTCAAACCGGGGAGCTGTTTTTT.